This passage covers 9 T cell receptor beta chains from one sample sequenced in a study of cytomegalovirus exposure and HLA in healthy donors. It was with 60 Vbeta and 13 Jbeta primers that the PCR ran. Sequencing used immunoSEQ multiplex PCR; TCRdb keeps in-frame clones, though not all of them. The sample has about 190,000 clones; roughly 79% are singletons. Source material: PBMCs. Receptors were obtained from a woman aged 18-29 years in good health and CMV-seronegative.

The CDR3 sequence: CASSPPQTSGNYEQYF. Written as DNA, the CDR3 is TGTGCCAGCAGCCCACCACAGACTAGCGGGAACTACGAGCAGTACTTC. The rearrangement joins TRBV7-9 to TRBJ2-7; TRBD2 matches 11 bases. This CDR3 is 16 amino acids long. Germline V lookup: CDR1 SEHNR, CDR2 FQNEAQ (reference sequence). Trimming at V came to 5 bases and at J to 3 bases, leaving 9 bases not matched to a gene.

This chain uses TRBV6-5 with TRBJ2-7; 12 bases fit TRBD1. CDR1 and CDR2 from the germline V gene are MNHEY and SVGAGI. The V segment lost 10 bases and the J segment 6 bases; nucleotides outside the gene matches: 4. The CDR3 spans 12 residues. The CDR3 is CATGQGAREQYF. The DNA for the CDR3 is TGTGCCACGGGACAGGGGGCGCGCGAGCAGTACTTC.

This clone was observed a few times. V gene TRBV7-2 combines with J gene TRBJ1-2, with 7 bases that match TRBD1. Germline V lookup: CDR1 SGHTA, CDR2 FQGNSA. The CDR3 is 15 residues long. The V and J ends lost 1 base and 0 bases, in that order; junction bases with no gene match: 2. CDR3 nucleotides: TGTGCCAGCAGCTTAGTCGGGACAGCTAACTATGGCTACACCTTC. Its protein product is CASSLVGTANYGYTF.

This clone showed up just a few times. This chain uses TRBV6-5 with TRBJ1-1; D possibly corresponds to TRBD1 (5 bases). The CDR3 sequence is 13 residues long. V dropped 5 bases and J dropped 5 bases, with 12 bases sitting between them. CDR1 and CDR2 (germline): MNHEY, SVGAGI. The CDR3 reads CASSRIAGTEAFF. The CDR3 bases are TGTGCCAGCAGTCGTATCGCAGGGACTGAAGCTTTCTTT.

The rearrangement links TRBV13 to TRBJ2-2; D is perhaps TRBD1 (5 bases). From germline, CDR1 is PRHDT and CDR2 FYEKMQ (reference sequence). The CDR3 is 14 amino acids. Trimming pared 5 bases from V and 5 bases from J, leaving 12 bases between. CDR3 bases: TGTGCCAGCAGCGACGAGACAGCTACCGGGGAGCTGTTTTTT. As protein: CASSDETATGELFF.

The chain couples TRBV28 to TRBJ2-7; 7 positions agree with TRBD1. Unmatched junction bases numbered 3, after V lost 5 bases and J lost 2 bases. Germline-derived CDR1 and CDR2 are MDHEN and SYDVKM. CDR3 length equals 13 residues. CDR3 coding DNA: TGTGCCAGCAGTCACGGACAGGCCTACGAGCAGTACTTC. This translates into CASSHGQAYEQYF.

The chain couples TRBV19 to TRBJ1-1, with 7 positions matching TRBD1. Germline CDR1 reads LNHDA; CDR2 reads SQIVND (reference sequence). V trimming: 3 bases; J trimming: 1 base; junction bases outside the gene matches: 2. This CDR3 region has 14 residues. CDR3 sequence: CASSMGQSNTEAFF. The CDR3 nucleotides are TGTGCCAGTAGTATGGGACAGTCGAACACTGAAGCTTTCTTT.

V and J are TRBV9 and TRBJ1-5; a weak D match, TRBD1 (5 bases). Germline V lookup: CDR1 SGDLS, CDR2 YYNGEE. There are 15 residues in the CDR3. The V end lost 2 bases, the J end lost 1 base, and 10 bases lay between the germline ends. CDR3 sequence: CASSVSGMSNQPQHF. In nucleotides, the CDR3 is TGTGCCAGCAGCGTTTCAGGGATGAGCAATCAGCCCCAGCATTTT.

This chain links TRBV13 with TRBJ2-7, with 9 bases fitting TRBD1. The CDR3 loop spans 15 amino acids. V lost 5 bases and J lost 3; bases outside the gene matches: 8. Germline CDR1 PRHDT, CDR2 FYEKMQ (reference sequence). This CDR3 is CASSLKGTGYYEQYF. The CDR3 coding sequence is TGTGCCAGCAGCCTAAAAGGGACAGGGTACTACGAGCAGTACTTC.